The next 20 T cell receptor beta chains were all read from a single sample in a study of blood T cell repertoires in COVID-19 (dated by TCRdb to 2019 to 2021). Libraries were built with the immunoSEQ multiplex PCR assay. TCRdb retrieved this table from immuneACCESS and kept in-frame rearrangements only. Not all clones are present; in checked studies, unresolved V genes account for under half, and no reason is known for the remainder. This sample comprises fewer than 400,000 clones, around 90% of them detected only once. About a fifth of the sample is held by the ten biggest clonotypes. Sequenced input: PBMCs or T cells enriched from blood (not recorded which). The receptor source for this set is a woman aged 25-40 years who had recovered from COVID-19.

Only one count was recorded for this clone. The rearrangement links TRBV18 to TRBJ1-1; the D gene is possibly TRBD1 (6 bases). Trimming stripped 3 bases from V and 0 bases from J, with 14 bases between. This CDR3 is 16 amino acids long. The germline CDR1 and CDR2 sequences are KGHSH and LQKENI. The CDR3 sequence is CASSPPRTVLNTEAFF. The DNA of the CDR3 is TGTGCCAGCTCACCCCCCCGGACAGTATTGAACACTGAAGCTTTCTTT.

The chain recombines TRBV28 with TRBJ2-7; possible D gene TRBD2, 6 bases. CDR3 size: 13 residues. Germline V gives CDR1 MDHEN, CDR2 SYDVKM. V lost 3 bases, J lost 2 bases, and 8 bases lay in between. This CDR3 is CASSFGGPYEQYF. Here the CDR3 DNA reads TGTGCCAGCAGTTTCGGGGGACCCTACGAGCAGTACTTC.

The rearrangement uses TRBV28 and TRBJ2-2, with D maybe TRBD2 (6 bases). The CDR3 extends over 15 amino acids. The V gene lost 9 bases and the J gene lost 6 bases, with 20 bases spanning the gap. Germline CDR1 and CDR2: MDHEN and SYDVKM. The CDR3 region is CASTGGDRRSGELFF. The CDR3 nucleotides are TGTGCCAGTACCGGGGGAGATAGGCGGTCCGGGGAGCTGTTTTTT.

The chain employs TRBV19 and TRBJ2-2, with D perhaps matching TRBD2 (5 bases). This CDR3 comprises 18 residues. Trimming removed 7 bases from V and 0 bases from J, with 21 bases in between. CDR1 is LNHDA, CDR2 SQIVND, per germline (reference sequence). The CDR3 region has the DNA TGTGCCAGTAAAACCCCCCCTAGAGGGAATACGAACACCGGGGAGCTGTTTTTT. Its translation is CASKTPPRGNTNTGELFF.

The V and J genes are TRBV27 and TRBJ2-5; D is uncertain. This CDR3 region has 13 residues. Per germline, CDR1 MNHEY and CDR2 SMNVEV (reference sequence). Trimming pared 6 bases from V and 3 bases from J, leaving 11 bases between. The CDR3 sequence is CASRQALEETQYF. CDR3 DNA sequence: TGTGCCAGCAGGCAGGCATTAGAAGAGACCCAGTACTTC.

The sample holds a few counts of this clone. The CDR3 protein is CASSPTGGDTGELFF. CDR3 nucleotides: TGTGCCAGCTCACCGACAGGGGGCGACACCGGGGAGCTGTTTTTT. V usage is TRBV18 and J usage is TRBJ2-2; 10 bases align to TRBD1. The CDR3 runs to 15 residues. The germline V gene encodes CDR1 KGHSH and CDR2 LQKENI. After removal of 3 bases from V and 3 bases from J, the junction contained 1 base not matched to a gene.

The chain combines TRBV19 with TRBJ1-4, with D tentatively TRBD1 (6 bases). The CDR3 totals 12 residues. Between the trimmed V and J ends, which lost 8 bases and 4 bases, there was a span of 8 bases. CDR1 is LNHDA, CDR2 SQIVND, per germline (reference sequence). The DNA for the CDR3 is TGTGCCAGTGGACAGCTTAATGAAAAACTGTTTTTT. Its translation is CASGQLNEKLFF.

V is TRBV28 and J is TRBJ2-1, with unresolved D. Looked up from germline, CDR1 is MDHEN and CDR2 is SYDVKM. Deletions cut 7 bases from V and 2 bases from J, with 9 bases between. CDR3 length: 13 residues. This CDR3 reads CASKVGTYNEQFF. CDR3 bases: TGTGCCAGCAAGGTGGGCACCTACAATGAGCAGTTCTTC.

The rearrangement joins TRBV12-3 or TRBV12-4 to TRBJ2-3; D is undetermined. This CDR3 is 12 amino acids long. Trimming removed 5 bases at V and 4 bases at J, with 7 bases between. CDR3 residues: CASSLAPDTQYF. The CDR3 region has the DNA TGTGCCAGCAGTCTGGCCCCAGATACGCAGTATTTT.

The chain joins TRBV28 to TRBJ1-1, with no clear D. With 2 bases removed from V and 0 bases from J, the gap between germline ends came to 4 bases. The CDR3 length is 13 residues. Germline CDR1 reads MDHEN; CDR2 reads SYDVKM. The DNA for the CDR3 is TGTGCCAGCAGTTTAGAGATGAACACTGAAGCTTTCTTT. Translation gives CASSLEMNTEAFF.

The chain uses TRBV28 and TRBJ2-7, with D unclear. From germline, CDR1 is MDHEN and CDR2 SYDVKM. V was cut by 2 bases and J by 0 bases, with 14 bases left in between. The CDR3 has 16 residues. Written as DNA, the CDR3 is TGTGCCAGCAGTTTAAACCCCCGGTCGGGCTCCTACGAGCAGTACTTC. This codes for CASSLNPRSGSYEQYF. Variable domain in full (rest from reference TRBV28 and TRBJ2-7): DVKVTQSSRYLVKRTGEKVFLECVQDMDHENMFWYRQDPGLGLRLIYFSYDVKMKEKGDIPEGYSVSREKKERFSLILESASTNQTSMYLCASSLNPRSGSYEQYFGPGTRLTVT.

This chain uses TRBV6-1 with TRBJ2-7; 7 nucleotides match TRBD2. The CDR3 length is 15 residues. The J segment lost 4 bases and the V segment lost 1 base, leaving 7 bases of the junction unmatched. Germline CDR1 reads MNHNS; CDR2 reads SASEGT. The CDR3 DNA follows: TGTGCCAGCAGTGAAGTTGATGGACTAGAATACGAGCAGTACTTC. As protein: CASSEVDGLEYEQYF.

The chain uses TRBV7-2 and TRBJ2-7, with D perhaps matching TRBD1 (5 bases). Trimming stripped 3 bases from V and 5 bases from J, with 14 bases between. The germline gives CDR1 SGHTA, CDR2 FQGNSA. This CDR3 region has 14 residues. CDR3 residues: CASSLAGNIHEQYF. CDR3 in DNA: TGTGCCAGCAGCTTGGCAGGGAATATCCACGAGCAGTACTTC.

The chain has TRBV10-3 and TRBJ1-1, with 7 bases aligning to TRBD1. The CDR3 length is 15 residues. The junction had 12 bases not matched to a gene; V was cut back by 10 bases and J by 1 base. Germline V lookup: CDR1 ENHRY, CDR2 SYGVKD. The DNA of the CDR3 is TGTGCCACACGACAGGGCAATCAGGAGAACACTGAAGCTTTCTTT. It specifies CATRQGNQENTEAFF.

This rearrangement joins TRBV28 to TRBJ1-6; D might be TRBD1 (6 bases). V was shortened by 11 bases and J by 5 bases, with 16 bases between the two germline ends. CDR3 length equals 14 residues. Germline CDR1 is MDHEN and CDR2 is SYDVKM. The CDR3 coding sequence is TGTGCCTGCCGGGGGGACACCGATAATTCACCCCTCCACTTT. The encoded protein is CACRGDTDNSPLHF.

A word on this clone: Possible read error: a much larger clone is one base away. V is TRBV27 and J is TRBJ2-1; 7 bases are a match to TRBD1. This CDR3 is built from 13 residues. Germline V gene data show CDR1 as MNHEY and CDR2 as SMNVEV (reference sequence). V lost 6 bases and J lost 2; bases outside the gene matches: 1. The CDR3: CASSQGAYNEQFF. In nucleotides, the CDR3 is TGTGCCAGCAGCCAGGGGGCCTACAATGAGCAGTTCTTC.

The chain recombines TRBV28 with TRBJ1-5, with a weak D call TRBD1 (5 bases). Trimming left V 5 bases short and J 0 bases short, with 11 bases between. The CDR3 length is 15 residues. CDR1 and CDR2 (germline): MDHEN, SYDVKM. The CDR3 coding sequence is TGTGCCAGCAGTACTGGGGACTATAGCAATCAGCCCCAGCATTTT. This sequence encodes CASSTGDYSNQPQHF.

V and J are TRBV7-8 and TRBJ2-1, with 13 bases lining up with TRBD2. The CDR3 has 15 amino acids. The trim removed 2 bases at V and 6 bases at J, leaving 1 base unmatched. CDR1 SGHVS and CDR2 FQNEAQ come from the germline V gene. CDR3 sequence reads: CASSLTSGRVNEQFF. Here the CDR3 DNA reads TGTGCCAGCAGCTTAACTAGCGGGAGGGTCAATGAGCAGTTCTTC.

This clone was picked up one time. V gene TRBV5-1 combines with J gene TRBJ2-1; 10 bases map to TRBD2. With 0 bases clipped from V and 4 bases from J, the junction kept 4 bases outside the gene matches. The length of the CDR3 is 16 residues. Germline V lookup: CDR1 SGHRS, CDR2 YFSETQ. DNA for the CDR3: TGCGCCAGCAGCTTGGCTCCAGCGGGGGGGTACAATGAGCAGTTCTTC. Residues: CASSLAPAGGYNEQFF.

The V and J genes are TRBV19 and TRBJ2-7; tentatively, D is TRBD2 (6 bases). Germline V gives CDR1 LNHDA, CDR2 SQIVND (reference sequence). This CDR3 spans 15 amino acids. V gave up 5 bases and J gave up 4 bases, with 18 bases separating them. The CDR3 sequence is CASSSRTGGNYEQYF. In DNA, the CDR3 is TGTGCCAGTAGTTCTCGGACTGGCGGGAATTACGAGCAGTACTTC.